Listed below are T cell receptor beta chains from one sample, sequenced in a study of CD8+ T cells in alopecia areata. Repertoires were generated with immunoSEQ multiplex PCR, while TCRdb's copy carries only in-frame clones and drops some. This sample has 140,000 to 150,000 clones, with approximately 87% found just once. The specimen was CD8+ T cells sorted from blood, collected at week 0. Receptors were obtained from a human donor with alopecia areata. CDR3s include the opening cysteine and the closing phenylalanine or tryptophan. Each record gives: D gene, clone size, V gene, J gene, CDR3 DNA, CDR3 protein. A D gene is named only where the DNA matches it firmly. Size values are once, few and many counts, or a class for expanded clones, and some rows have none.

>.|.|TRBV4-1|TRBJ1-5
TGCGCCAGCAGCCAAGATTTAGGGGAGGGGCAGCCCCAGCATTTT
CASSQDLGEGQPQHF
>.|.|TRBV29-1|TRBJ2-7
TGCAGCGTCCCGGGACAAACCGTACGTGGAGAGCAGTACTTC
CSVPGQTVRGEQYF
>TRBD1|.|TRBV4-3|TRBJ1-1
TGCGCCAGCAGCGTGACAGGGCGTACTGAAGCTTTCTTT
CASSVTGRTEAFF
>.|.|TRBV5-1|TRBJ2-7
TGCGCCAGCAGACGTCGGGGGGCTGACGAGCAGTACTTC
CASRRRGADEQYF
>TRBD1|.|TRBV27|TRBJ2-7
TGTGCCAGCAGTCCTGGGACAGGCTGGCCCGAGCAGTACTTC
CASSPGTGWPEQYF
>TRBD1|.|TRBV9|TRBJ2-7
TGTGCCAGCAGCGCTCTATCCGGGACAGGGGCCTACGAGCAGTACTTC
CASSALSGTGAYEQYF
>.|.|TRBV27|TRBJ2-1
TGTGCCAGCAGTTCCAGTGGGGGCGGGAGTCCTTTTTACAATGAGCAGTTCTTC
CASSSSGGGSPFYNEQFF
>TRBD2|once|TRBV7-9|TRBJ2-7
TGTGCCAGCAGCTCGACTAGCGGGAGGGCCTACGAGCAGTACTTC
CASSSTSGRAYEQYF
>.|.|TRBV4-1|TRBJ2-1
TGCGCCAGCAGCCAAGATCAATCTTTTGAGTTCAATGAGCAGTTCTTC
CASSQDQSFEFNEQFF
>.|.|TRBV6-6|TRBJ2-6
TGTGCCAGCAACCTACCGGGGGCCAACGTCCTGACTTTC
CASNLPGANVLTF
>.|.|TRBV10-2|TRBJ2-7
TGCGCCAGCAGCGGGACGGAAAATTACGAGCAGTACTTC
CASSGTENYEQYF
>.|.|TRBV29-1|TRBJ2-7
TGCAGCGTTGTGGACAGCTACGAGCAGTACTTC
CSVVDSYEQYF
>TRBD2|.|TRBV4-2|TRBJ2-3
TGTGCCAGCAGCCCCCACATCGCTCTAGCGGGAGGGTCCACAGATACGCAGTATTTT
CASSPHIALAGGSTDTQYF
>.|.|TRBV27|TRBJ1-5
TGTGCCAGCAGGGGGCAGGGAAGCAATCAGCCCCAGCATTTT
CASRGQGSNQPQHF
>TRBD1|once|TRBV9|TRBJ2-7
TGTGCCAGCAGCGACGGGACAGTACAGATCTTC
CASSDGTVQIF
>.|.|TRBV4-1|TRBJ2-2
TGCGCCAGCAGCCAAGTAGTCCCGAACACCGGGGAGCTGTTTTTT
CASSQVVPNTGELFF
>.|.|TRBV7-6|TRBJ2-1
TGTGCCAGCAGCTTACCGGTCGGAGTCGGTAGCTCCTACAATGAGCAGTTCTTC
CASSLPVGVGSSYNEQFF
>.|.|TRBV7-9|TRBJ2-1
TGTGCCAGCAGCCCCGAAGAGCGGTTGAACTACAATGAGCAGTTCTTC
CASSPEERLNYNEQFF
>.|.|TRBV30|TRBJ2-2
TGTGCCTGGATCGGGGGCAACACCGGGGAGCTGTTTTTT
CAWIGGNTGELFF
>.|.|TRBV13|TRBJ2-1
TGTGCCAGCAGTTCCCCATGGGGAGCCTACAATGAGCAGTTCTTC
CASSSPWGAYNEQFF
>TRBD1|.|TRBV19|TRBJ1-2
TGTGCCAGTAGTACCGGACAGGGACTGGCTAACTATGGCTACACCTTC
CASSTGQGLANYGYTF
>.|.|TRBV4-1|TRBJ2-7
TGCGCCAGCAGCCGAGGACTATCATACGAGCAGTACTTC
CASSRGLSYEQYF
>.|.|TRBV27|TRBJ2-1
TGTGCCAGCAGTTTTGGCAATGAGCAGTTCTTC
CASSFGNEQFF
>.|.|TRBV13|TRBJ2-5
TGTGCCAGCAGCTTAGAAGGTGGTGGGGCCCAAGAGACCCAGTACTTC
CASSLEGGGAQETQYF
>TRBD2|.|TRBV4-1|TRBJ2-3
TGCGCCAGCAGCCAAGGCGGGGTCCTAGCGGGAGTCACAGATACGCAGTATTTT
CASSQGGVLAGVTDTQYF
>TRBD1|once|TRBV4-1|TRBJ1-1
TGCGCCAGCAGCCAAGATGTGGAGGGGGCGGCTTTCTTT
CASSQDVEGAAFF
>.|.|TRBV7-9|TRBJ2-6
TGTGCCAGCGACGGTCCACAGGGCAACTCTGGGGCCAACGTCCTGACTTTC
CASDGPQGNSGANVLTF
>.|.|TRBV30|TRBJ1-1
TGTGCCTGCGTCGAACCCGTTTTCATGAACACTGAAGCTTTCTTT
CACVEPVFMNTEAFF
>.|.|TRBV9|TRBJ2-7
TGTGCCAGCAGCCCCCGGACGGCTAATTACGAGCAGTACTTC
CASSPRTANYEQYF
>TRBD2|.|TRBV6-4|TRBJ2-1
TGTGCCAGCAGTGATTCTCACCTAGCGGGGGACTCCTACAATGAGCAGTTCTTC
CASSDSHLAGDSYNEQFF
>TRBD2|.|TRBV10-3|TRBJ2-2
TGTGCCATCAGTGATAGCGGGACCATCGGGGAGCTGTTTTTT
CAISDSGTIGELFF
>.|.|TRBV29-1|TRBJ2-1
TGCAGCGTTGACGACCTCGACAATGAGCAGTTCTTC
CSVDDLDNEQFF
>TRBD2|.|TRBV6-5|TRBJ2-7
TGTGCCAGCAGTCCTCTAGCGGGTAGCTCCTACGAGCAGTACTTC
CASSPLAGSSYEQYF
>.|few|TRBV6-5|TRBJ1-5
TGTGCCAGCAGTCCCCAGGGAAATCAGCCCCAGCATTTT
CASSPQGNQPQHF
>.|.|TRBV4-1|TRBJ1-2
TGCGCCAGCAGCCCGCCGGGGTCGAACTATGGCTACACCTTC
CASSPPGSNYGYTF
>.|.|TRBV29-1|TRBJ2-3
TGCAGCGTTGAAGGGACGATCTCTGTCACAGATACGCAGTATTTT
CSVEGTISVTDTQYF
>.|.|TRBV27|TRBJ1-5
TGTGCCAGCAGTTTATCTGGCCCAAGTCAGCCCCAGCATTTT
CASSLSGPSQPQHF
>.|.|TRBV6-1|TRBJ1-3
TGTGCCAGCGGGACATCTTCTGGAAACACCATATATTTT
CASGTSSGNTIYF
>.|.|TRBV20-1|TRBJ2-2
TGCAGTGCTAGACAGGGGAGGGAGCTGTTTTTT
CSARQGRELFF
>TRBD2|.|TRBV7-9|TRBJ2-5
TGTGCCAGCAGCTTAATAGTGACTAGCGGCCAAGAGACCCAGTACTTC
CASSLIVTSGQETQYF
>TRBD2|.|TRBV5-1|TRBJ2-5
TGCGCCAGCAGCATGGGACTAGCGGGGGGACGCCAAGAGACCCAGTACTTC
CASSMGLAGGRQETQYF
>.|.|TRBV6-5|TRBJ1-3
TGTGCCAGCAAGGGCTCTGGAAACACCATATATTTT
CASKGSGNTIYF
>.|.|TRBV11-2|TRBJ2-3
TGTGCCAGCAGCTTACCCCTGGGCATCACAGATACGCAGTATTTT
CASSLPLGITDTQYF
>.|.|TRBV5-1|TRBJ1-4
TGCGCCAGCAGCGCTGGCCGGGACAAACTTCGTGAAAAACTGTTTTTT
CASSAGRDKLREKLFF
>TRBD1|.|TRBV10-2|TRBJ2-2
TGCGCCAGCAGTGCTCCGGGACAGGATAACACCGGGGAGCTGTTTTTT
CASSAPGQDNTGELFF
>TRBD1|.|TRBV10-3|TRBJ2-7
TGTGCCATCAGTGAGTCCTCGTCCGGGACAGGGGATTTCTACGAGCAGTACTTC
CAISESSSGTGDFYEQYF
>.|.|TRBV29-1|TRBJ2-2
TGCAGCGTAAATCAGGGGATGGACACCGGGGAGCTGTTTTTT
CSVNQGMDTGELFF
>TRBD2|.|TRBV7-9|TRBJ2-1
TGTGCCAGCAGCTTAACGCCTAGCGGGGGGGTATACAATGAGCAGTTCTTC
CASSLTPSGGVYNEQFF
>.|.|TRBV7-9|TRBJ1-2
TGTGCCAGCAGCATGGACGGATCAAACTATGGCTACACCTTC
CASSMDGSNYGYTF
>TRBD1|.|TRBV29-1|TRBJ2-7
TGCAGCGTTGGCCGGGACAGCCCTTCCTACGAGCAGTACTTC
CSVGRDSPSYEQYF